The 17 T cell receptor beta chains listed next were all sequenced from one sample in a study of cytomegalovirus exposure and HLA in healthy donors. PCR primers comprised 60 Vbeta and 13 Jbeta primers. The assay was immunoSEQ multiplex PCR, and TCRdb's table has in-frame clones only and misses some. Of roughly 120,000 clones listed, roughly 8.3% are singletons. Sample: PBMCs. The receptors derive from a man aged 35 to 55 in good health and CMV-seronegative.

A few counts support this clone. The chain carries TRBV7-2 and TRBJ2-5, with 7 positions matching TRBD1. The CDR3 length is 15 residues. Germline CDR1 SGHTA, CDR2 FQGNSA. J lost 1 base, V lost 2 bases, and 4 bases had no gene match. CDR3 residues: CASSLTRGPQETQYF. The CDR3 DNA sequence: TGTGCCAGCAGCTTAACAAGGGGGCCCCAAGAGACCCAGTACTTC.

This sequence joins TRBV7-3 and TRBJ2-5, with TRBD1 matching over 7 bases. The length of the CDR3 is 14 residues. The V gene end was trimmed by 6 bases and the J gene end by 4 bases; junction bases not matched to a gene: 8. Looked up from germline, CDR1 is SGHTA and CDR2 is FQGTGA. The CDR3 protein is CASSLAGTVETQYF. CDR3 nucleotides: TGTGCCAGCAGTCTTGCCGGGACAGTAGAGACCCAGTACTTC.

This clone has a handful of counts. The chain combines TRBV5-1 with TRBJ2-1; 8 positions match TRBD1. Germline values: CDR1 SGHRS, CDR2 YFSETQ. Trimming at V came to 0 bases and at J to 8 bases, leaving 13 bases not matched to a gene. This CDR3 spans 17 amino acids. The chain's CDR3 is CASSLGGIRGQMHEQFF. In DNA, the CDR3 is TGCGCCAGCAGCTTGGGAGGTATCAGGGGGCAGATGCATGAGCAGTTCTTC. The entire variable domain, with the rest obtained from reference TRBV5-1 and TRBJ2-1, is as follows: KAGVTQTPRYLIKTRGQQVTLSCSPISGHRSVSWYQQTPGQGLQFLFEYFSETQRNKGNFPGRFSGRQFSNSRSEMNVSTLELGDSALYLCASSLGGIRGQMHEQFFGPGTRLTVL.

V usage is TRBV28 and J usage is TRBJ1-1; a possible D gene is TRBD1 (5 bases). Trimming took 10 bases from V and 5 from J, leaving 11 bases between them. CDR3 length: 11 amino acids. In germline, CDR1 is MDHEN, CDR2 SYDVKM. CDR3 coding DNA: TGTGCCACGGGGGAGAGAACTGAAGCTTTCTTT. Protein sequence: CATGERTEAFF.

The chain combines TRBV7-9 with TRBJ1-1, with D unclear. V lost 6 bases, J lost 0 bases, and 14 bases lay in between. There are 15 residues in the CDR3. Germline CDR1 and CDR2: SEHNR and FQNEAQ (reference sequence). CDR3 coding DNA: TGTGCCAGCAGTACCCCGAATGGCTTGAACACTGAAGCTTTCTTT. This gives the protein CASSTPNGLNTEAFF. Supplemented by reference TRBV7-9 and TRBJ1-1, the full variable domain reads DTGVSQNPRHKITKRGQNVTFRCDPISEHNRLYWYRQTLGQGPEFLTYFQNEAQLEKSRLLSDRFSAERPKGSFSTLEIQRTEQGDSAMYLCASSTPNGLNTEAFFGQGTRLTVV.

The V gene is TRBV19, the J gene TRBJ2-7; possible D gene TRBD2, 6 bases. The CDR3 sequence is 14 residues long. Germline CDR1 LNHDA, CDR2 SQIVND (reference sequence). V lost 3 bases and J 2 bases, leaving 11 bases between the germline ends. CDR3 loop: CASSMGGATYEQYF. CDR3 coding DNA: TGTGCCAGTAGTATGGGCGGGGCAACCTACGAGCAGTACTTC.

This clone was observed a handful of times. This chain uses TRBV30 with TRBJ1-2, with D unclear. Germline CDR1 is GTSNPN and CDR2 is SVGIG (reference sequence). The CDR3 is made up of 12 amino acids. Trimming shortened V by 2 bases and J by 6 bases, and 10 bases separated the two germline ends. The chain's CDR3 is CAWSSVYDGYTF. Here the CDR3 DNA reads TGTGCCTGGAGTAGCGTTTACGATGGCTACACCTTC.

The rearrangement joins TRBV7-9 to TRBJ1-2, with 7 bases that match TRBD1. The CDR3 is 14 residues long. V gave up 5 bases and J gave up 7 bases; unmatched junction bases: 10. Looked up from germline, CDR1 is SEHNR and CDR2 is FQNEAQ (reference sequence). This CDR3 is CASSATQGIRGYTF. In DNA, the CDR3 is TGTGCCAGCAGCGCCACACAGGGGATACGTGGCTACACCTTC.

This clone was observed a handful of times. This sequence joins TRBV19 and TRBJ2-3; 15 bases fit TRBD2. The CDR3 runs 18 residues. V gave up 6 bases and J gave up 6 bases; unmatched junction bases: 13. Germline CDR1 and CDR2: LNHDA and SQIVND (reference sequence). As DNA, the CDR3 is TGTGCCAGTAGACCCGGACTAGCGGGGGGGCCATTGTTGGATACGCAGTATTTT. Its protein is CASRPGLAGGPLLDTQYF.

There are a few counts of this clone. CDR3 loop: CASSFRGLTYEQYF. The CDR3 region has the DNA TGTGCCAGCAGCTTCCGGGGGTTAACCTACGAGCAGTACTTC. The V gene is TRBV5-4, the J gene TRBJ2-7; perhaps TRBD2 as D (6 bases). V was cut by 2 bases and J by 2 bases, with 11 bases left in between. The CDR3 loop spans 14 amino acids. Germline V gives CDR1 SGHNT, CDR2 YYREEE (reference sequence).

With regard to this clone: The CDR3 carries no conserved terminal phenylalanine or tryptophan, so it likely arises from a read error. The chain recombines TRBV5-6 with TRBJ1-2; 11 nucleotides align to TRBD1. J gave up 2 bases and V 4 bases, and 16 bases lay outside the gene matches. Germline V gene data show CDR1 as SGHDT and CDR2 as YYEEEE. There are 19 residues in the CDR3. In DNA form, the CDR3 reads TGTGCCAGCAGCGGGACAGGGGGGATTATACCCACAACCAACTATGGCTACACCCTC. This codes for CASSGTGGIIPTTNYGYTL.

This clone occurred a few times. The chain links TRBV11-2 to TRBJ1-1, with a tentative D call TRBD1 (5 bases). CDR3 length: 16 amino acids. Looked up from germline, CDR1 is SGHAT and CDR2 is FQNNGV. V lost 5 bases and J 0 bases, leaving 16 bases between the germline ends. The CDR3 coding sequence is TGTGCCAGCAGCCCCGGCCCCAGGGAAATGAACACTGAAGCTTTCTTT. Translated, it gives CASSPGPREMNTEAFF.

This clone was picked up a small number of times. Here the CDR3 DNA reads TGTGCCAGCAGACGGACATTGGACAGGGAAAACGCTGGGTCACCCCTCCACTTT. This encodes CASRRTLDRENAGSPLHF. The chain recombines TRBV13 with TRBJ1-6; TRBD1 aligns across 8 bases. The germline V gene encodes CDR1 PRHDT and CDR2 FYEKMQ (reference sequence). This CDR3 is built from 18 residues. With V trimmed by 6 bases and J by 10 bases, 20 bases remained unmatched.

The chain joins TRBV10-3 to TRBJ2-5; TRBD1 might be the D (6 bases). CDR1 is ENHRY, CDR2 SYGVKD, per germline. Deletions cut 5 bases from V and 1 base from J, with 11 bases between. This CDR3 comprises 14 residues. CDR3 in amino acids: CAISRDTRQETQYF. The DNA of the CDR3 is TGTGCCATCAGTCGGGACACCCGCCAAGAGACCCAGTACTTC.

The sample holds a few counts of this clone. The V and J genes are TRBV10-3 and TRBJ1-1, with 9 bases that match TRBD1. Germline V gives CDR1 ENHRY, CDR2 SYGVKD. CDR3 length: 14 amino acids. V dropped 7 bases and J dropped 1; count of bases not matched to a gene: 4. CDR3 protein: CAIMGTGKNTEAFF. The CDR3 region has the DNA TGTGCCATCATGGGGACAGGGAAGAACACTGAAGCTTTCTTT.

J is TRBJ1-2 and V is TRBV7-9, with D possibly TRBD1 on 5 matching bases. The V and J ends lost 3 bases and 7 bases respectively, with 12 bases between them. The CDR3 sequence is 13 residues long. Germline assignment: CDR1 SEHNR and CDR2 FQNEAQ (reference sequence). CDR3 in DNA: TGTGCCAGCAGCTTTTCCATCCAGGGTGGCTACACCTTC. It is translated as CASSFSIQGGYTF. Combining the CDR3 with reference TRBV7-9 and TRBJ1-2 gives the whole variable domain DTGVSQNPRHKITKRGQNVTFRCDPISEHNRLYWYRQTLGQGPEFLTYFQNEAQLEKSRLLSDRFSAERPKGSFSTLEIQRTEQGDSAMYLCASSFSIQGGYTFGSGTRLTVV.

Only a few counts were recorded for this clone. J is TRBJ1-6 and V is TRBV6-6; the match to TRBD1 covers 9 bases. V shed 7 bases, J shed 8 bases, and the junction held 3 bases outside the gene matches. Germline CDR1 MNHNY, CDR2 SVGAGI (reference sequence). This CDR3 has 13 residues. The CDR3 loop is CASKTGGDSPLHF. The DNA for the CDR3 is TGTGCCAGCAAAACAGGGGGCGATTCACCCCTCCACTTT.